This T cell receptor beta chain was observed in a study of technical replicates of blood from a few donors. Profiled with immunoSEQ multiplex PCR; TCRdb holds only in-frame clones, not every one. The table includes roughly 90,000 clones, approximately 93% detected once. The CDR3 contains 13 residues. Trimming cost V 0 bases and J 8 bases, with 10 bases left between them. In germline, CDR1 is MNHNS, CDR2 SASEGT. Material for sequencing was T cells isolated from PBMCs. This receptor was taken from a human donor in good health. This chain connects TRBV6-1 to TRBJ1-2; D possibly corresponds to TRBD1 (5 bases). CDR3 residues: CASSEALTDGYTF. The CDR3 DNA reads TGTGCCAGCAGTGAAGCGCTGACAGACGGCTACACCTTC.